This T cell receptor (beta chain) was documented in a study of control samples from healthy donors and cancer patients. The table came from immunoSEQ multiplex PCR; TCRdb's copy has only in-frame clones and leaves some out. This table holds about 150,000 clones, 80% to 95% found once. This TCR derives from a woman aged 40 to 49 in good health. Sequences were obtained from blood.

CDR3 region: CATGRGLYEQYF. CDR3 DNA sequence: TGTGCCACCGGGAGGGGACTATACGAGCAGTACTTC. This rearrangement joins TRBV6-5 to TRBJ2-7, with 8 positions matching TRBD2. V lost 10 bases, J lost 4 bases, and 6 bases stayed unmatched. The CDR3 loop spans 12 amino acids. Germline values: CDR1 MNHEY, CDR2 SVGAGI.